These T cell receptor beta chains were read from a single sample in a study of graft-versus-host responses after intestinal transplantation. Data came from immunoSEQ multiplex PCR; TCRdb stores just in-frame clones and leaves some out. Of 100,000 or so clones detected, 92% appear once; the ten largest clones hold roughly 0.17%. For these receptors, no antigen is known. This sample comprised unstimulated CD4+ T cells sorted from spleen or lymph node cells, obtained before intestinal transplant. The receptors stem from a human donor who received an intestinal transplant. The CDR3 runs from the conserved cysteine through the conserved F or W. A D gene is named only where the DNA matches it firmly. Clone size is not always given. Where it is, it says once, few, many or a class for expanded clones.

cdr3_nt,cdr3_aa,j_call,d_call,clone_size,v_call
TGTGCCAGCAGCTCTCCGGGGGTGGATGAAGCTTTCTTT,CASSSPGVDEAFF,TRBJ1-1,-,-,TRBV6-6
TGTGCCTGGAGTCCATCCGAGAGGCGCCCTAGCACAGATACGCAGTATTTT,CAWSPSERRPSTDTQYF,TRBJ2-3,-,-,TRBV30
TGTGCCTGCGAACTAGCGGGGAGGTCCTACAATGAGCAGTTCTTC,CACELAGRSYNEQFF,TRBJ2-1,TRBD2,-,TRBV30
TGTGCCAGCAGCTCGACTAGCGGGTTCACGGGGACCCAGTACTTC,CASSSTSGFTGTQYF,TRBJ2-5,TRBD2,-,TRBV9
TGTGCCAGCAGCCTCGCTAGCGGAGACTACAATGAGCAGTTCTTC,CASSLASGDYNEQFF,TRBJ2-1,TRBD2,-,TRBV7-2
TGTGCCACCAGCAGAGATCGGGACAGGGTTGGAAGCTACGAGCAGTACTTC,CATSRDRDRVGSYEQYF,TRBJ2-7,TRBD1,-,TRBV15
TGTGCCAGCGTTAGAGGTCGCAATCAGCCCCAGCATTTT,CASVRGRNQPQHF,TRBJ1-5,-,-,TRBV6-6
TGTGCCAGCTCACCAAATCCGGGACTAGCGGGAGTACCAGAGACCCAGTACTTC,CASSPNPGLAGVPETQYF,TRBJ2-5,TRBD2,-,TRBV18
TGTGCCAGCAGCACACGGCCGGGACAGATACAAGAGACCCAGTACTTC,CASSTRPGQIQETQYF,TRBJ2-5,TRBD1,-,TRBV5-5
TGTGCCAGTAGTACTTCAGCGGGGGGCGCACCCTACGAGCAGTACTTC,CASSTSAGGAPYEQYF,TRBJ2-7,TRBD2,-,TRBV19
TGCGCCAGCAGCTCCTGGACTAGCGGGAGGACGCGCACAGATACGCAGTATTTT,CASSSWTSGRTRTDTQYF,TRBJ2-3,TRBD2,-,TRBV5-1
TGTGCCAGTAGTTTTCGACCGGGACATGGAGCCTACGAGCAGTACTTC,CASSFRPGHGAYEQYF,TRBJ2-7,-,-,TRBV19
TGTGCCAGCAGGACAGGGGGCAACACCGGGGAGCTGTTTTTT,CASRTGGNTGELFF,TRBJ2-2,TRBD1,once,TRBV6-1
TGCGCCAGCCGCTTGGTAGCAGGGGGAAACACCATATATTTT,CASRLVAGGNTIYF,TRBJ1-3,-,-,TRBV5-1
TGTGCCAGCAGCTCTCCGCCTAGGGGGACCTACGACAATGAGCAGTTCTTC,CASSSPPRGTYDNEQFF,TRBJ2-1,-,-,TRBV7-9
TGTGCCAGCAGCCACCGCGGTGTGAATCAGCCCCAGCATTTT,CASSHRGVNQPQHF,TRBJ1-5,-,once,TRBV16
TGTGCCAGCAGCCGGGGGGATGAAAAACTGTTTTTT,CASSRGDEKLFF,TRBJ1-4,-,-,TRBV7-9
TGTGCCAGTGGAGCGGGAGTTGGCACAGATACGCAGTATTTT,CASGAGVGTDTQYF,TRBJ2-3,TRBD2,-,TRBV6-6
TGTGCTAGTGGTTCTGGGAGTAAGGGAGTCCTAGAGACCCAGTACTTC,CASGSGSKGVLETQYF,TRBJ2-5,-,-,TRBV12-5
TGCAGCGGGACCGGGACAGCGAACACTGAAGCTTTCTTT,CSGTGTANTEAFF,TRBJ1-1,TRBD1,-,TRBV29-1
TGTGCCAGCAGTTTTGACAGACAGGGCAATCAGCCCCAGCATTTT,CASSFDRQGNQPQHF,TRBJ1-5,-,once,TRBV6-1
TGTGCCAGCAGCGTACACGCCAGCGATAATCAGCCCCAGCATTTT,CASSVHASDNQPQHF,TRBJ1-5,-,-,TRBV9
TGTGCCAGTAGCATAAACGGGGACAGGAGGTACGAGCAGTACTTC,CASSINGDRRYEQYF,TRBJ2-7,TRBD1,-,TRBV19
TGCGCCAGCAGCTTGGATCCAGGGAAGGGGTACACTGAAGCTTTCTTT,CASSLDPGKGYTEAFF,TRBJ1-1,-,-,TRBV5-1
TGTGCCAGCAGTTACGGACAGGGGGGCTACAATGAGCAGTTCTTC,CASSYGQGGYNEQFF,TRBJ2-1,TRBD1,-,TRBV6-5
TGTGCCAGCAGAACTAGCGGGGACAATGAGCAGTTCTTC,CASRTSGDNEQFF,TRBJ2-1,TRBD2,-,TRBV28
TGCGCCAGCAGCCAACGGGCTAGCGGGAATCTTAATGAGCAGTTCTTC,CASSQRASGNLNEQFF,TRBJ2-1,TRBD2,-,TRBV4-1
TGTGCCAGCAGGGGGACAGGGGTTAATTCACCCCTCCACTTT,CASRGTGVNSPLHF,TRBJ1-6,TRBD1,once,TRBV6-1
TGCGCCAGCAGCCAACCCGAAGGGGGCCTATACACCGGGGAGCTGTTTTTT,CASSQPEGGLYTGELFF,TRBJ2-2,TRBD1,-,TRBV4-1
TGCGCCAGCAGCCCACAGGGATATATCGAGCAGTACTTC,CASSPQGYIEQYF,TRBJ2-7,-,-,TRBV5-1
TGTGCCTGGAGTGTACGGGTTGTGCAAGAGACCCAGTACTTC,CAWSVRVVQETQYF,TRBJ2-5,-,-,TRBV30
TGTGCCAGTAGTATAATCTCGACAGGGGGCCATGAAAAACTGTTTTTT,CASSIISTGGHEKLFF,TRBJ1-4,TRBD1,-,TRBV19
TGTGCCAGTAGTCGTAGACCGGGACAGGGGGACTATGGCTACACCTTC,CASSRRPGQGDYGYTF,TRBJ1-2,TRBD1,-,TRBV19
TGTGCCAGCAGTTTATCGAGACTAGCGGACTCCTACGAGCAGTACTTC,CASSLSRLADSYEQYF,TRBJ2-7,TRBD2,-,TRBV27
TGTGCCTGTGCTTCGGGGGAATGGAATGGCTACACCTTC,CACASGEWNGYTF,TRBJ1-2,-,once,TRBV30
TGTGCCAGCAGTTTATCGGGGTCGTCTGGGGCCAACGTCCTGACTTTC,CASSLSGSSGANVLTF,TRBJ2-6,-,once,TRBV28
TGTGCCAGCAACGGACAGATCCATGAGCAGTTCTTC,CASNGQIHEQFF,TRBJ2-1,-,-,TRBV6-1
TGTGCCAGCAGCGGTCCCTATACTAGCCCCGGGGAGCTGTTTTTT,CASSGPYTSPGELFF,TRBJ2-2,-,-,TRBV4-2
TGTGCCAGCAGCATCGACAGGGGAGATACGCAGTATTTT,CASSIDRGDTQYF,TRBJ2-3,TRBD1,once,TRBV7-7
TGCGCCAGCAGCTTGGTACTAGCGGGATTCAGCTCCTACGAGCAGTACTTC,CASSLVLAGFSSYEQYF,TRBJ2-7,TRBD2,-,TRBV5-1
TGCGCCAGCAGCTTGACACTGAACACTGAAGCTTTCTTT,CASSLTLNTEAFF,TRBJ1-1,-,-,TRBV5-1
TGCGCCAGCAGCGGACTAGCGGAACGAAGGGAGACCCAGTACTTC,CASSGLAERRETQYF,TRBJ2-5,TRBD2,-,TRBV4-1
TGTGCCAGCAGAGCAGGGGTTAGCACTGAAGCTTTCTTT,CASRAGVSTEAFF,TRBJ1-1,-,-,TRBV6-5
TGTGCCAGCAGTTACGGGGGACAGGGGACGCACTATGGCTACACCTTC,CASSYGGQGTHYGYTF,TRBJ1-2,TRBD1,-,TRBV6-5